Following are 8 T cell receptor beta chains from one sample sequenced in a study of T-cell reconstitution after alpha-beta-depleted transplantation in children. Preparing the TCRbeta library involved the use of unique molecular identifiers. TCRdb ran MiXCR on the PCR reads and lists one entry per CDR3 protein. The data contain more than 300,000 distinct CDR3 sequences, about 16% of them singletons. The input for sequencing was PBMCs, mostly from graft donor cells, taken 360 days after TCRalphabeta/CD19-depleted stem cell transplant. The receptors here all came from a male patient aged 2 to 9 who had a stem cell transplant for acute lymphoblastic leukemia, so the T cells may come from the graft donor.

This clonotype was observed a handful of times. The gene calls are TRBV2 and TRBJ1-1, with D hard to call. CDR1 and CDR2 from the germline V gene are SNHLY and FYNNEI. This CDR3 has 15 residues. Between the trimmed V and J ends, which lost 3 bases and 1 base, there was a span of 12 bases. The CDR3 DNA is TGTGCCAGCAGTGACCCCCCAGGATGGAACACTGAAGCTTTCTTT. Translation gives CASSDPPGWNTEAFF.

In this sample, this clonotype turned up many times. The V and J genes are TRBV20-1 and TRBJ2-7; 7 nucleotides line up with TRBD1. Trimming at V came to 4 bases and at J to 2 bases, leaving 8 bases not matched to a gene. The V gene's germline CDR1 is DFQATT and CDR2 SNEGSKA (reference sequence). The CDR3 is 14 residues long. The DNA of the CDR3 is TGCAGTGCTATCCCCCGGGACAGTCCCTACGAGCAGTACTTC. Translation: CSAIPRDSPYEQYF.

This clonotype has a count of ten or more. The chain employs TRBV28 and TRBJ2-5, with 8 nucleotides matching TRBD1. Germline lookup yields CDR1 MDHEN and CDR2 SYDVKM. This CDR3 has 17 amino acids. V lost 4 bases, J lost 2 bases, and 12 bases stayed unmatched. The CDR3 region has the DNA TGTGCCAGCAGTTCGACCCGACAGGGGATCTCGCAAGAGACCCAGTACTTC. This translates into CASSSTRQGISQETQYF.

This clonotype appeared a few times. The chain has TRBV12-3 or TRBV12-4 and TRBJ2-3; 7 nucleotides align to TRBD2. The CDR3 has 14 residues. The J segment lost 5 bases and the V segment lost 5 bases, leaving 7 bases of the junction unmatched. The CDR3 DNA follows: TGTGCCAGCAGTCCCAGGACTAGTCAAGATACGCAGTATTTT. Its protein product is CASSPRTSQDTQYF.

CDR3: CASSPYSQQAMPSYGYTF. CDR3 nucleotide sequence: TGTGCCAGCAGCCCGTACAGTCAACAGGCCATGCCGTCATATGGCTACACCTTC. This sequence joins TRBV13 and TRBJ1-2; a weak D match, TRBD1 (5 bases). The CDR3 extends over 18 amino acids. V was shortened by 5 bases and J by 5 bases, with 27 bases between the two germline ends. Germline-derived CDR1 and CDR2 are PRHDT and FYEKMQ (reference sequence).

Only a few counts were recorded for this clonotype. The chain carries TRBV10-3 and TRBJ2-3; tentatively, D is TRBD1 (6 bases). Trimming took off 9 bases at V and 2 bases at J, with 9 bases between the two ends. This CDR3 is 12 amino acids long. Germline V gene lookup returns CDR1 ENHRY and CDR2 SYGVKD. CDR3 coding DNA: TGTGCCATAGGACAGCACACAGATACGCAGTATTTT. Translation gives CAIGQHTDTQYF.

This chain uses TRBV20-1 with TRBJ2-5, with 10 bases identical to TRBD2. Looked up from germline, CDR1 is DFQATT and CDR2 is SNEGSKA (reference sequence). This CDR3 is 18 amino acids long. With 0 bases clipped from V and 4 bases from J, the junction kept 14 bases outside the gene matches. CDR3 loop: CSARDFPSGRVSRETQYF. For the CDR3, the DNA is TGCAGTGCTAGAGATTTCCCTAGCGGGAGAGTTAGCAGAGAGACCCAGTACTTC.

This clonotype was found a few times. This sequence joins TRBV20-1 and TRBJ2-5, with 9 bases fitting TRBD2. Germline V gene data show CDR1 as DFQATT and CDR2 as SNEGSKA (reference sequence). This CDR3 has 18 residues. J lost 5 bases, V lost 3 bases, and 19 bases had no gene match. CDR3 nucleotide sequence: TGCAGTGCTAGCCACCCCCGAGATAGCGGGAGAAGGGCGGAGACCCAGTACTTC. It encodes CSASHPRDSGRRAETQYF.